This passage covers 2 T cell receptor beta chains from one sample sequenced in a study of blood T cell repertoires in COVID-19. Assay used: immunoSEQ multiplex PCR; TCRdb lists only in-frame clones, some missing. The sample includes approximately 280,000 clones, around 89% of them seen just once. Sample: peripheral blood. These receptors originate from a man aged 35 to 55 with acute or convalescent COVID-19.

CDR3 bases: TGTGCCAGCAGCTTGGCAGGGATGAACACTGAAGCTTTCTTT. Amino acids: CASSLAGMNTEAFF. The chain links TRBV5-4 to TRBJ1-1; D perhaps matches TRBD1 (5 bases). Deletions cut 0 bases from V and 0 bases from J, with 6 bases between. The germline V gene encodes CDR1 SGHNT and CDR2 YYREEE (reference sequence). The length of the CDR3 is 14 residues.

V usage is TRBV24-1 and J usage is TRBJ2-1, with 12 positions matching TRBD2. Germline CDR1 reads KGHDR; CDR2 reads SFDVKD. V was pared by 6 bases and J by 4 bases, with 6 bases of the junction left unmatched. The CDR3 has 16 residues. The CDR3 DNA is TGTGCCACCAGTTTACGGACTAGCGGGACTTACAATGAGCAGTTCTTC. It translates to CATSLRTSGTYNEQFF.